This T cell receptor (beta chain) was sequenced during a study of blood T cells in healthy people across ages (dated by TCRdb to between 2015 and 2016). Study-level background: In model experiments, template switching captured about one uniquely barcoded TCR beta cDNA molecule for every two T cells. Using deep sequencing normalized with unique cDNA molecular identifiers, the study measured how TCR beta repertoire diversity changes with age. Donors were grouped into four age groups: young (average about 15 years), middle-aged (about 38), aged (approximately 67) and long-lived (about 82). To avoid experimental bias, donors of different ages were randomly spread across the sequencing lanes. Two additional independent replicas of 1 million unique cDNA reads from the same blood draw were analyzed for two donors (one aged 18 to 29 and one aged 80 or older). Here is what the overall study found, with its caveats: A strong correlation was found between observed TCR beta diversity and the percentage of naive T cells measured by flow cytometry. Estimates of total diversity based on one million sequenced T cells were regarded as lower bounds and as underestimates. Because the CMV infection status of the donors was unknown, age-related changes in expanded clonotypes may potentially have been confounded. As age increased, observed TCR beta diversity per million T cells dropped in a roughly linear way, and a significant reduction was already evident by age around 41. The long-lived group showed more naive CD4+ T cells, fewer expanded clones and increased TCR diversity than the aged group, suggesting age selection. Conclusive comparison of naive and antigen-experienced compartments was prevented by the profiling of bulk unsorted PBMCs.

Looking up the germline V gene yields CDR1 KGHDR and CDR2 SFDVKD. Counted from cysteine to phenylalanine, this CDR3 has 16 amino acids. This entry keeps only the CDR3 DNA: 48 bases, framed from base 1. At the junction V is shortened by 0 bases and J by 6 bases; bases outside the gene matches: 9. In the case of this clonotype: The clone's antigen remains unknown. Qualities for individual bases were not recorded, and no much larger clone is one base off.

Donors were 30 to 45 systemically healthy Caucasian individuals from Russia aged roughly 6 to 90 years. Roughly 10 milliliters of peripheral blood were collected from each donor into EDTA-treated Vacutainer tubes. Ficoll-Paque density-gradient centrifugation was used to isolate PBMCs, with at least 6.5 million per sample. Trizol reagent was used to extract total RNA from the PBMCs, yielding at least 5.5 micrograms per sample. For every donor, flow cytometry on a PBMC aliquot measured the percentage of naive CD45RAhigh/CD27high T cells. The method behind the library was 5' RACE. The listed sequencing device is Illumina HiSeq 2500. A second PCR of roughly 7 to 12 cycles was run with a J-beta primer mix and a sample-barcoded 5' primer. Each TCR beta cDNA molecule received a unique molecular identifier from a template-switch 5' adaptor carrying 12 random nucleotides. Each sample yielded at least 3 million CDR3-containing paired-end reads. First-strand cDNA was synthesized from all RNA with the Mint cDNA synthesis kit, primed by a TRBC-specific oligonucleotide. All cDNA was treated with uracil-DNA glycosylase and then went through a first 18-cycle PCR with the universal primers M1SS and BC2_uni_R. Under the source paper's analysis protocol: Normalization of each sample was performed by random selection of 1 million high-quality reads, each carrying a distinct molecular identifier. Instead of being binned into consensus sequences, reads with shared molecular identifiers were discarded. MiTCR, run with a Q25 quality threshold and the strictest error-elimination algorithm, handled CDR3 identification, clonotype clustering and error correction. A nonparametric unseen species model with Euler transformation was used to estimate a lower bound on total TCR beta diversity. In-frame beta chains were kept once TCRdb had trimmed the public reads at Q25 with fastp and called clones with MiXCR. CDR3 protein sequences are deduplicated, and each keeps its most common genes and DNA. TCRdb, not the original authors, processed these V and J calls. This sample has around 1.5 million distinct CDR3 sequences in its table, and almost 60% of those were observed once. The ten largest clones represent under 8.5% of the sample.

The sequencing input was blood. Recombination connected TRBV24-1 to TRBJ1-2; 7 junctional bases match TRBD1. This sequence was found in a man aged 18 to 29 in good health. At the DNA level, the sequence is TGTGCCACCAGTGATTTGCCCTCGACAGGGTTTGATGGCTACACCTTC. Its translation is CATSDLPSTGFDGYTF.